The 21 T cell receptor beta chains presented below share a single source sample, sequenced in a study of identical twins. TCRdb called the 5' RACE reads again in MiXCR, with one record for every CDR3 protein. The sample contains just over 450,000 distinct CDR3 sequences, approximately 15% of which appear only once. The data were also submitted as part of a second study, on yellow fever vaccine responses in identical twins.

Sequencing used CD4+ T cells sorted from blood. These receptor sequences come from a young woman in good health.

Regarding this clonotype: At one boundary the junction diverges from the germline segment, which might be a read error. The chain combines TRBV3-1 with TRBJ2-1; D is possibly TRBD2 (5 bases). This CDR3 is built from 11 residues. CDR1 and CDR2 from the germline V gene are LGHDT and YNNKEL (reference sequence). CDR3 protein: CASSQVEERFF. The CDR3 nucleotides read TGTGCCAGCAGCCAAGTGGAGGAGCGGTTCTTC.

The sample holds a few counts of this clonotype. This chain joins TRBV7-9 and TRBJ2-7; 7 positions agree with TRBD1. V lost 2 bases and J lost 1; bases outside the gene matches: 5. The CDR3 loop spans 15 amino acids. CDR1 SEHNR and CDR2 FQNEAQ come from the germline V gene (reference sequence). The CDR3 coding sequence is TGTGCCAGCAGCTTAACTCAACAGGGGTCCTACGAGCAGTACTTC. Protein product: CASSLTQQGSYEQYF.

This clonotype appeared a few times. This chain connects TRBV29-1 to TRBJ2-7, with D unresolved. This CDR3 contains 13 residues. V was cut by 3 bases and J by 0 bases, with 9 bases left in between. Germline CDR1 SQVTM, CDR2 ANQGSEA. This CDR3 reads CSVEPVSSYEQYF. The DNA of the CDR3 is TGCAGCGTTGAGCCGGTCAGCTCCTACGAGCAGTACTTC.

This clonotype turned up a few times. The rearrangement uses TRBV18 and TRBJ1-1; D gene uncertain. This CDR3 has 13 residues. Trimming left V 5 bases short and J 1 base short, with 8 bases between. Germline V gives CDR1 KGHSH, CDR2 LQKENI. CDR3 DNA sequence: TGTGCCAGCTCAATGGGTCAGAACACTGAAGCTTTCTTT. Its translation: CASSMGQNTEAFF.

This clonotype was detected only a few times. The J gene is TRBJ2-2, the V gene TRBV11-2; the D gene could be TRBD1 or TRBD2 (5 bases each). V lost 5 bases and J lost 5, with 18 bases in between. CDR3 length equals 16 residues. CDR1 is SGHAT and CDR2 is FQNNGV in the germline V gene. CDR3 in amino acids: CASSRSGTTRTGELFF. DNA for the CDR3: TGTGCCAGCAGCCGTTCCGGGACGACGAGGACCGGGGAGCTGTTTTTT.

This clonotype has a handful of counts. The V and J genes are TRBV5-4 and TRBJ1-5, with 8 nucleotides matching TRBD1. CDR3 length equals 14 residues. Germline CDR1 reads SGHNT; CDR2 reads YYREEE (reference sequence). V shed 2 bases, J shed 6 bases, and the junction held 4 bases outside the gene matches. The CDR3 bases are TGTGCCAGCAGCTTCAGGGGGCTAGGTCAGCCCCAGCATTTT. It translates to CASSFRGLGQPQHF.

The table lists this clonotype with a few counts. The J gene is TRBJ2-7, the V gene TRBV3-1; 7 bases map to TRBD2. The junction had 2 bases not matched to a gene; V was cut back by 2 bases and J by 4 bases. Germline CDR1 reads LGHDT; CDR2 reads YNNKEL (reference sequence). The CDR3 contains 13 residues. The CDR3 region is CASSQRGGYEQYF. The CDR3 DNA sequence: TGTGCCAGCAGCCAAAGGGGAGGGTACGAGCAGTACTTC.

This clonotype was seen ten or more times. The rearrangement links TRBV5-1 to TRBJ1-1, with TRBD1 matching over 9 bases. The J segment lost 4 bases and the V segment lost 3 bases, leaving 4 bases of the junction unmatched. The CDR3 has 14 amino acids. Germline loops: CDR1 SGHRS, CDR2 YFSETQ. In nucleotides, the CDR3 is TGCGCCAGCAGCTCGACAGGGGGTAGCACTGAAGCTTTCTTT. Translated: CASSSTGGSTEAFF.

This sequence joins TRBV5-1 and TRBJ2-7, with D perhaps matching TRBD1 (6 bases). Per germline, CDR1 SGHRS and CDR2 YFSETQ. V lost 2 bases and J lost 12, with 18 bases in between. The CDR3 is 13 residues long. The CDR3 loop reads CASSFGDRPLWYF. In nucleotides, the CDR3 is TGCGCCAGCAGCTTTGGAGACAGGCCCTTATGGTACTTC. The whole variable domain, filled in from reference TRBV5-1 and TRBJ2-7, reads KAGVTQTPRYLIKTRGQQVTLSCSPISGHRSVSWYQQTPGQGLQFLFEYFSETQRNKGNFPGRFSGRQFSNSRSEMNVSTLELGDSALYLCASSFGDRPLWYFGPGTRLTVT.

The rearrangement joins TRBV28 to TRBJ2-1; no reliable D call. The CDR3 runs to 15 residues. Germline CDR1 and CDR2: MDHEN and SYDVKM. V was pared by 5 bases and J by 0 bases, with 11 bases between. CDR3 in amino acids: CASSPASSSYNEQFF. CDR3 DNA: TGTGCCAGCAGTCCTGCCTCGAGCTCCTACAATGAGCAGTTCTTC.

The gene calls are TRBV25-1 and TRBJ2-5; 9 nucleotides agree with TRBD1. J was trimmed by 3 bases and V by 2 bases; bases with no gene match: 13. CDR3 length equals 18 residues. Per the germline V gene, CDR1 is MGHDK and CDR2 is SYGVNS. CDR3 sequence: CASSEPPFGQGFEETQYF. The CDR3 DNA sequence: TGTGCCAGCAGTGAACCCCCGTTTGGACAGGGGTTCGAAGAGACCCAGTACTTC.

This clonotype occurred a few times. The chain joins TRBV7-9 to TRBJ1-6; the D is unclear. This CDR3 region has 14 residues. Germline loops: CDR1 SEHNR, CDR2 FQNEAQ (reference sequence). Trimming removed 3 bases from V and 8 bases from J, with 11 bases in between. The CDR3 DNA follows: TGTGCCAGCAGCTTGTACAATTACGATTCACCCCTCCACTTT. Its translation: CASSLYNYDSPLHF.

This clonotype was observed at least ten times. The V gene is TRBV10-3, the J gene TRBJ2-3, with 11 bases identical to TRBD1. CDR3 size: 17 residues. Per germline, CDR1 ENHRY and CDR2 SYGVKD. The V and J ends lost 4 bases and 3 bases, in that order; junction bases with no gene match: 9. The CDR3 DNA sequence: TGTGCCATCAGTGGTAACAGGGGACAGGGGGGGACAGATACGCAGTATTTT. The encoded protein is CAISGNRGQGGTDTQYF.

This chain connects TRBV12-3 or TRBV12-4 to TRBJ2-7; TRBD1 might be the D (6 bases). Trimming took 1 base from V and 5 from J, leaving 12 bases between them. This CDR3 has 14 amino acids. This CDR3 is CASSLGRGQDEQYF. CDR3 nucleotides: TGTGCCAGCAGTTTAGGCAGGGGTCAGGACGAGCAGTACTTC.

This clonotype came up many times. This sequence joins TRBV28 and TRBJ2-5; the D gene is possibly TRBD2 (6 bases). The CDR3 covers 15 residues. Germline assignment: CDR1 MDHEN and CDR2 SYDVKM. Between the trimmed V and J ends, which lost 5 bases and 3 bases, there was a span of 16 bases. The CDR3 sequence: CASSRRLVGKETQYF. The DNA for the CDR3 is TGTGCCAGCAGTCGCCGACTAGTGGGTAAAGAGACCCAGTACTTC.

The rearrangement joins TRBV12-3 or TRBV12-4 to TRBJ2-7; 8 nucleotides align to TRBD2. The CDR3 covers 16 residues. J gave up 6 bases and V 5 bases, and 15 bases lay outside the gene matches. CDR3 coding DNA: TGTGCCAGCAGTCCAGATTACGGGACTAGAATTTCCGAGCAGTACTTC. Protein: CASSPDYGTRISEQYF.

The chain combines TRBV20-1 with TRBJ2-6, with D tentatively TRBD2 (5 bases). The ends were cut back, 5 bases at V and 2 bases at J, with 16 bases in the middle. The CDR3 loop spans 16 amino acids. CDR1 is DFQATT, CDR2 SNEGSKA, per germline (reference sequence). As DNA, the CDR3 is TGCAGTGCTGGCTACGGGGTGGTGGCTGGGGCCAACGTCCTGACTTTC. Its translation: CSAGYGVVAGANVLTF.

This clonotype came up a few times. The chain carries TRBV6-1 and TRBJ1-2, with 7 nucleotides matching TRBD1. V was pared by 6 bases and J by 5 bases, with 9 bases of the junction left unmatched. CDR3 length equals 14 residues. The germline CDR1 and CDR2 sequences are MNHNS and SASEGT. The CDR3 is CASSSDRDSYGYTF. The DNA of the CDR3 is TGTGCCAGCAGCTCAGACAGGGATTCATATGGCTACACCTTC.

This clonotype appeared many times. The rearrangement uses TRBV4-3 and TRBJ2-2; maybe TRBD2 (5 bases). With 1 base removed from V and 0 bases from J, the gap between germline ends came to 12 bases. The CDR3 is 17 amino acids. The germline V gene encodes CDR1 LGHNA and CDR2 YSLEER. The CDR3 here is CASSQVRFGANTGELFF. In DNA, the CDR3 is TGCGCCAGCAGCCAAGTGCGTTTCGGGGCGAACACCGGGGAGCTGTTTTTT.

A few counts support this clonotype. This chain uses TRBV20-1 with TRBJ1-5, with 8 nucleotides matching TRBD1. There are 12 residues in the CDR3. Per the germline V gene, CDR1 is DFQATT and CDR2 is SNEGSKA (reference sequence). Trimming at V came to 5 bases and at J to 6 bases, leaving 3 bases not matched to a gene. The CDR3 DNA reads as TGCAGTGCTGGACAGGGCGGTCAGCCCCAGCATTTT. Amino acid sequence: CSAGQGGQPQHF.

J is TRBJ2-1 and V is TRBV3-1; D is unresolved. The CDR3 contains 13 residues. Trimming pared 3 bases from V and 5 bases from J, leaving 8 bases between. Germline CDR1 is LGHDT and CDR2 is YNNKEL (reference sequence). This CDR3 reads CASSQSLNNEQFF. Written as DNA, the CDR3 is TGTGCCAGCAGCCAGTCCTTAAACAATGAGCAGTTCTTC.